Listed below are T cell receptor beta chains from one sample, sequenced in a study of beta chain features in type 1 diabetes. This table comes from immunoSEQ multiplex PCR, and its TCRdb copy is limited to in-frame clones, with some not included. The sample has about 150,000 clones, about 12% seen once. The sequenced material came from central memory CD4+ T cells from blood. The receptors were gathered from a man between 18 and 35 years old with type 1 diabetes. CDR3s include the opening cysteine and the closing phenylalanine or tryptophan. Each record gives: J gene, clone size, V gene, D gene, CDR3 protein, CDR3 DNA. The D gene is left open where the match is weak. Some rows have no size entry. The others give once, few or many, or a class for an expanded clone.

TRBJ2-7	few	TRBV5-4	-	CASSLAPGGEQYF	TGTGCCAGCAGCTTGGCGCCAGGCGGCGAGCAGTACTTC
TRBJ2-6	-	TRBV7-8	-	CASSSGLGNGANVLTF	TGTGCCAGCAGCTCCGGCTTAGGGAATGGGGCCAACGTCCTGACTTTC
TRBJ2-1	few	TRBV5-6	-	CASSVNQGSEQFF	TGTGCCAGCAGCGTGAACCAGGGGAGTGAGCAGTTCTTC
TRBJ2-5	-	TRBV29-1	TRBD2	CRVRGLAVQGAQYF	TGCCGCGTGAGGGGACTAGCGGTACAAGGGGCCCAGTACTTC
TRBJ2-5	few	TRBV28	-	CASSYPGLPETQYF	TGTGCCAGCAGCTACCCGGGCCTCCCGGAGACCCAGTACTTC
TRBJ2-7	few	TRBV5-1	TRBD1	CASRTTGDISYEQYF	TGCGCCAGCAGGACGACAGGGGACATCTCCTACGAGCAGTACTTC
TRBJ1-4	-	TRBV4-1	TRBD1	CASSQDRRGPTNEKLFF	TGCGCCAGCAGCCAAGATAGAAGGGGGCCAACTAATGAAAAACTGTTTTTT
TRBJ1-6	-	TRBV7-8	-	CASSLAGGVSSPLHF	TGTGCCAGCAGCTTAGCGGGAGGGGTATCATCACCCCTCCACTTT
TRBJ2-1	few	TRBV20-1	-	CSATSAGQFF	TGCAGTGCTACCTCGGCTGGGCAGTTCTTC
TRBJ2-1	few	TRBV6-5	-	CASSYSLGAAYNEQFF	TGTGCCAGCAGTTATTCATTGGGGGCAGCCTACAATGAGCAGTTCTTC
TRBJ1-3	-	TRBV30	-	CAWSGGSGNTIYF	TGTGCCTGGAGTGGGGGATCTGGAAACACCATATATTTT
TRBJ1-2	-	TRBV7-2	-	CASSLETYGYTF	TGTGCCAGCAGCTTAGAGACCTATGGCTACACCTTC
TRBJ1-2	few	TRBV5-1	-	CASSLGTEPFAYGYTF	TGCGCCAGCAGCTTGGGGACAGAGCCTTTCGCCTATGGCTACACCTTC
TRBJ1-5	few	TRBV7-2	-	CASSTQGTKQPQHF	TGTGCCAGCAGTACTCAGGGGACTAAACAGCCCCAGCATTTT
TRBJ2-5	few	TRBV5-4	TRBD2	CASSLLAGRETQYF	TGTGCCAGCAGCTTACTAGCGGGGAGGGAGACCCAGTACTTC
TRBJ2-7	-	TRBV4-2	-	CASSQEVRGRGGEQYF	TGTGCCAGCAGCCAAGAAGTACGGGGGCGAGGGGGCGAGCAGTACTTC
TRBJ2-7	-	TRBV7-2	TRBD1	CASSRTGQTTYEQYF	TGTGCCAGCAGCAGAACGGGACAGACCACCTACGAGCAGTACTTC
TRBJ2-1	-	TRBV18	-	CASSPWKGSYNEQFF	TGTGCCAGCTCACCTTGGAAAGGGAGTTACAATGAGCAGTTCTTC
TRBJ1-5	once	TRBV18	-	CASSPSSHVNNQPQHF	TGTGCCAGCTCACCTAGTAGTCATGTGAACAATCAGCCCCAGCATTTT
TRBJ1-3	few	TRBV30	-	CAWSVGLGPSSGNTIYF	TGTGCCTGGAGTGTAGGGCTGGGGCCGTCCTCTGGAAACACCATATATTTT
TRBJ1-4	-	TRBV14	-	CASSRNPGHLNEKLFF	TGTGCCAGCAGCCGAAATCCGGGACATCTTAATGAAAAACTGTTTTTT
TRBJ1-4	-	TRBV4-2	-	CASSQGTTNEKLFF	TGTGCCAGCAGCCAAGGAACTACTAATGAAAAACTGTTTTTT
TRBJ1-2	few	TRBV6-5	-	CASSYTTNRVHGYTF	TGTGCCAGCAGTTACACAACAAACAGGGTCCATGGCTACACCTTC
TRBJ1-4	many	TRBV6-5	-	CASSRQGTANEKLFF	TGTGCCAGCAGTCGGCAGGGGACGGCTAATGAAAAACTGTTTTTT
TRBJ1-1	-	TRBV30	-	CAWRYGGTEAFF	TGTGCCTGGAGGTATGGTGGCACTGAAGCTTTCTTT
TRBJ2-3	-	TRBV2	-	CASSEQGGEPDTQYF	TGTGCCAGCAGTGAGCAGGGCGGGGAACCAGATACGCAGTATTTT
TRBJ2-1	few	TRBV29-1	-	CSGLGFDEQFF	TGCAGCGGTCTAGGATTCGATGAGCAGTTCTTC
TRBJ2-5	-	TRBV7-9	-	CASSREETQYF	TGTGCCAGCAGCCGAGAAGAGACCCAGTACTTC
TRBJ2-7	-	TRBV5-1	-	CASSLDRSSYEQYF	TGCGCCAGCAGCTTGGACAGGAGCTCCTACGAGCAGTACTTC
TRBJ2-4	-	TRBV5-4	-	CASSLVGAGSIQYF	TGTGCCAGCAGCTTGGTAGGGGCCGGGAGCATTCAGTACTTC
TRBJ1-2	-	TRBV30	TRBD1	CACSPPGTGNYGYTF	TGTGCCTGTTCTCCTCCCGGGACAGGGAACTATGGCTACACCTTC
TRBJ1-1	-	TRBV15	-	CATSLDRGYGEAFF	TGTGCCACCAGCCTCGACCGGGGCTACGGCGAAGCTTTCTTT
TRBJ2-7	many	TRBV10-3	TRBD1	CAISTRLTGFDEQYF	TGTGCCATCAGTACTCGCTTGACAGGGTTCGACGAGCAGTACTTC
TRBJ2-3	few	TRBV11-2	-	CASSLPRADTQYF	TGTGCCAGCAGCCTCCCCCGGGCAGATACGCAGTATTTT
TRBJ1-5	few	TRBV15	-	CATSRVAGRSNQPQHF	TGTGCCACCAGCAGAGTGGCTGGGAGGTCAAATCAGCCCCAGCATTTT
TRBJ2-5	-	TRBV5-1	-	CASSLGQGKETQYF	TGCGCCAGCAGCTTGGGGCAGGGTAAAGAGACCCAGTACTTC
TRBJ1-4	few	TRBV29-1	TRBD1	CSVPTGSNEKLFF	TGCAGCGTTCCGACAGGGAGTAACGAAAAACTGTTTTTT
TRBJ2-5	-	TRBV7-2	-	CASSLPALTQYF	TGTGCCAGCAGCTTACCCGCGTTGACCCAGTACTTC
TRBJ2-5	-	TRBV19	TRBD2	CASRISGAQETQYF	TGTGCCAGTAGAATTAGCGGGGCCCAAGAGACCCAGTACTTC
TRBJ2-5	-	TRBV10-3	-	CAISRGSQETQYF	TGTGCCATCAGTCGGGGTAGCCAAGAGACCCAGTACTTC
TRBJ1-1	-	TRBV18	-	CASSPPGISQNTEAFF	TGTGCCAGCTCACCACCGGGGATCTCGCAGAACACTGAAGCTTTCTTT
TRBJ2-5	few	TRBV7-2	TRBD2	CASRGSREVETQYF	TGTGCCAGCAGGGGGTCTCGGGAGGTAGAGACCCAGTACTTC
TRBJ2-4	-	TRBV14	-	CASSQEIWDVIQYF	TGTGCCAGCAGCCAAGAGATCTGGGATGTCATTCAGTACTTC
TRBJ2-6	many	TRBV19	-	CASSIRGTGANVLTF	TGTGCCAGTAGTATTAGGGGCACCGGGGCCAACGTCCTGACTTTC
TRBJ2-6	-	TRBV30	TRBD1	CAWSATGYGANVLTF	TGTGCCTGGAGTGCGACAGGGTACGGGGCCAACGTCCTGACTTTC